Below are 2 T cell receptor beta chains sequenced from a single sample in a study of CD8+ T cells in alopecia areata. Noted treatment: oral pan-JAK inhibitor, 5-10 mg twice daily. Isolated RNA was reverse transcribed into cDNA used as the sequencing template. Here immunoSEQ multiplex PCR was the method, and the copy in TCRdb shows in-frame clones only, minus some. Of 200,000 to 250,000 clones listed, 64% are singletons. Specimen: CD4+ T cells sorted from blood, collected at week 4, from a patient treated with tofacitinib. Receptors were obtained from a human donor with alopecia areata.

The sample holds a few counts of this clone. CDR3 in amino acids: CASSQQTTGNTGELFF. DNA for the CDR3: TGTGCCAGCAGCCAACAGACGACAGGGAACACCGGGGAGCTGTTTTTT. The chain couples TRBV4-2 to TRBJ2-2, with D tentatively TRBD1 (6 bases). The ends were cut back, 2 bases at V and 1 base at J, with 11 bases in the middle. The CDR3 length is 16 residues. The germline CDR1 and CDR2 sequences are LGHNA and YNFKEQ.

Regarding this clone: This CDR3 is also generated by other DNA sequences in the sample. The rearrangement uses TRBV2 and TRBJ2-1, with no clear D. Per germline, CDR1 SNHLY and CDR2 FYNNEI. This CDR3 has 11 amino acids. V was shortened by 6 bases and J by 1 base, with 1 base between the two germline ends. This chain's CDR3 is CASRSYNEQFF. DNA for the CDR3: TGTGCCAGCAGATCCTACAATGAGCAGTTCTTC.